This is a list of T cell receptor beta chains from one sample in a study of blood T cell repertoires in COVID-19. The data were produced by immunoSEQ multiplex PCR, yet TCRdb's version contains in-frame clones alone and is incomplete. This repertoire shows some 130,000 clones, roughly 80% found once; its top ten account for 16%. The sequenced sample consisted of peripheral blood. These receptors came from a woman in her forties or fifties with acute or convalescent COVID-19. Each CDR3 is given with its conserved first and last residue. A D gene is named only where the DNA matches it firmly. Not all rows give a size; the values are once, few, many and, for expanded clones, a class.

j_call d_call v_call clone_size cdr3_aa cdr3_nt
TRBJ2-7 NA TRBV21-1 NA CASRRDGDYEQYF TGTGCCAGCAGGCGGGACGGGGACTACGAGCAGTACTTC
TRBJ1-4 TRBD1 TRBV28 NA CASSRDRDLPNEKLFF TGTGCCAGCAGCCGGGACAGGGACCTTCCTAATGAAAAACTGTTTTTT
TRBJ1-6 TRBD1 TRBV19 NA CASSRGQGGNSPLHF TGTGCCAGTAGCAGAGGACAGGGGGGTAATTCACCCCTCCACTTT
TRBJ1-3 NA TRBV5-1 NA CASSLEGTQGNTIYF TGCGCCAGCAGCTTGGAGGGGACACAAGGAAACACCATATATTTT
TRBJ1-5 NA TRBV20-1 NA CSASSKRGIGNQPQHF TGCAGTGCTAGTTCGAAGAGGGGGATCGGCAATCAGCCCCAGCATTTT
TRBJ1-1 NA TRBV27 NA CASSLSPLGNTEAFF TGTGCCAGCAGTTTATCCCCCCTAGGGAACACTGAAGCTTTCTTT
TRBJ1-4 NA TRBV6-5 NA CASRQWNNEKLFF TGTGCCAGCAGACAGTGGAATAATGAAAAACTGTTTTTT
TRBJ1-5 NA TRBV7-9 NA CASSLEPGDQPQHF TGTGCCAGCAGCTTAGAGCCAGGCGATCAGCCCCAGCATTTT
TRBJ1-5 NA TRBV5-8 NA CASSLGEEVSQPQHF TGTGCCAGCAGCTTGGGGGAGGAAGTTTCTCAGCCCCAGCATTTT
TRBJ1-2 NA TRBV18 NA CASSPDGGSNYGYTF TGTGCCAGCTCACCAGATGGAGGTTCTAACTATGGCTACACCTTC
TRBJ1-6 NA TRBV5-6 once CASSFRVRNSPLHF TGTGCCAGCAGCTTCCGGGTCCGGAATTCACCCCTCCACTTT
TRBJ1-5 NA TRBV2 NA CASSVRRAGSGNQPQHF TGTGCCAGCAGTGTCAGAAGAGCGGGGTCGGGCAATCAGCCCCAGCATTTT
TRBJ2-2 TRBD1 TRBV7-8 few CASSLRGGQGYGELFF TGTGCCAGCAGCCTAAGGGGTGGACAGGGTTACGGGGAGCTGTTTTTT
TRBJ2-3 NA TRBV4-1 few CASSHLDSRQSTDTQYF TGCGCCAGCAGCCACCTGGACAGCCGACAAAGCACAGATACGCAGTATTTT
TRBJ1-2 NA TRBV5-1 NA CASSFGDRILYGYTF TGCGCCAGCAGCTTTGGAGACAGGATCCTCTATGGCTACACCTTC
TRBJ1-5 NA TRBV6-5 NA CASSLDGVSGPQHF TGTGCCAGCAGTCTGGACGGGGTTTCAGGGCCCCAGCATTTT
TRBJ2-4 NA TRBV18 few CASSPSRENIQYF TGTGCCAGCTCACCTTCCAGGGAAAACATTCAGTACTTC
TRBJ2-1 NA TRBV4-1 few CASSQEASLPLYNEQFF TGCGCCAGCAGCCAAGAAGCTAGCCTCCCACTCTACAATGAGCAGTTCTTC
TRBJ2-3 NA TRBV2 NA CASSEALRGDTQYF TGTGCCAGCAGTGAAGCGCTTCGGGGGGATACGCAGTATTTT
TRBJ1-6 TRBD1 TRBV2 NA CASSGGRQGYSPLHF TGTGCCAGCAGTGGAGGGAGACAGGGCTATTCACCCCTCCACTTT
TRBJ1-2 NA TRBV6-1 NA CASSEVEGSGGYTF TGTGCCAGCAGTGAAGTCGAGGGAAGTGGAGGCTACACCTTC
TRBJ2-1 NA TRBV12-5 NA CASGPQLTGTPYNEQFF TGTGCTAGTGGCCCCCAACTTACCGGGACACCCTACAATGAGCAGTTCTTC
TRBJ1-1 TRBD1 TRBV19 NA CASAEDRGRLNTEAFF TGTGCCAGTGCCGAGGACAGGGGGAGGTTGAACACTGAAGCTTTCTTT
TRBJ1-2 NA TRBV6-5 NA CASSFDRVNYGYTF TGTGCCAGCAGTTTCGACAGAGTTAACTATGGCTACACCTTC
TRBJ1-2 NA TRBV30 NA CAWSPPVRGGNYGYTF TGTGCCTGGAGTCCACCGGTCAGGGGAGGGAACTATGGCTACACCTTC
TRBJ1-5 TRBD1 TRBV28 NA CASSPPDRGGQPQHF TGTGCCAGCAGTCCGCCTGACAGGGGAGGCCAGCCCCAGCATTTT
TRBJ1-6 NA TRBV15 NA CATSREWTDYNSPLHF TGTGCCACCAGCAGAGAGTGGACAGACTATAATTCACCCCTCCACTTT
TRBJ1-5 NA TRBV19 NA CASSIEAKQPQHF TGTGCCAGTAGTATAGAAGCAAAACAGCCCCAGCATTTT
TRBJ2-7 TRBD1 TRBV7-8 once CASSRTSGGIPYEQYF TGTGCCAGCAGTCGTACCTCAGGGGGAATACCCTACGAGCAGTACTTC
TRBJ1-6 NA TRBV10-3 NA CAISDSLRLSNSPLHF TGTGCCATCAGTGACTCTTTGAGGCTGTCGAATTCACCCCTCCACTTT
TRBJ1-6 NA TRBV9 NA CASSVDGQYNSPLHF TGTGCCAGCAGCGTAGATGGACAGTATAATTCACCCCTCCACTTT
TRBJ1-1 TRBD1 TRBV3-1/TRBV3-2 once CASSGRGQGRAEAFF TGTGCCAGCAGTGGGCGAGGACAGGGCAGAGCTGAAGCTTTTTTT
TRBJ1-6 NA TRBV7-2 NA CASSQNRVGSPLHF TGTGCCAGCAGCCAAAACAGGGTTGGATCACCCCTCCACTTT
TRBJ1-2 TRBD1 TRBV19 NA CASSTGTGGVRYGYTF TGTGCCAGTAGTACCGGGACAGGGGGCGTTCGCTATGGCTACACCTTC
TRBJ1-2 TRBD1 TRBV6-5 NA CASRNLGQEYGYTF TGTGCCAGCAGGAATTTGGGACAGGAATATGGCTACACCTTC
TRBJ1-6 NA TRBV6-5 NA CASSQENNSPLHF TGTGCCAGCAGCCAGGAAAATAATTCACCCCTCCACTTT
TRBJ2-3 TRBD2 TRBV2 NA CASSALAGGSYTDTQYF TGTGCCAGCAGTGCGCTAGCGGGGGGTTCCTACACAGATACGCAGTATTTT
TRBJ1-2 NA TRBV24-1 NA CATSETVFYGYTF TGTGCCACCAGTGAGACAGTGTTCTATGGCTACACCTTC
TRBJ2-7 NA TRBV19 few CASSITVGRSPYEQYF TGTGCCAGTAGTATAACGGTGGGCAGGTCCCCCTACGAGCAGTACTTC
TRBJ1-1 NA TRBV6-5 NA CASSYSRGGNTEAFF TGTGCCAGCAGTTACTCTCGAGGGGGGAACACTGAAGCTTTCTTT
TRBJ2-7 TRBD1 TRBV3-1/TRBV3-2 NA CASSQATGTGAYEQYF TGTGCCAGCAGCCAAGCCACCGGGACAGGGGCCTACGAGCAGTACTTC
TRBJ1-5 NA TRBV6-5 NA CASSPNREGAQHF TGTGCCAGCAGTCCAAACAGGGAGGGGGCCCAGCATTTT
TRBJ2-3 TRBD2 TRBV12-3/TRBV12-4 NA CASRRGDHTQYF TGTGCCAGCAGGCGGGGGGACCATACGCAGTATTTT
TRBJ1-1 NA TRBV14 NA CASSRRDSEAFF TGTGCCAGCAGCCGCAGGGACTCTGAAGCTTTCTTT
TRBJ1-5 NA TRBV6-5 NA CASMGRGPQHF TGTGCCAGCATGGGGAGGGGGCCCCAGCATTTT
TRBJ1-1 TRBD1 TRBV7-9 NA CASSSGQGNTEAFF TGTGCCAGCAGCTCTGGACAGGGGAACACTGAAGCTTTCTTT
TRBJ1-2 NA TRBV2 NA CASSEAEQNNYGYTF TGTGCCAGCAGTGAAGCGGAACAGAATAACTATGGCTACACCTTC
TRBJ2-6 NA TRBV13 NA CASSLASGMSGANVLTF TGTGCCAGCAGCTTAGCGTCGGGGATGTCTGGGGCCAACGTCCTGACTTTC
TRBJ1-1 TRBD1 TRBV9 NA CASSVGGQDNTEAFF TGTGCCAGCAGCGTAGGAGGACAGGACAACACTGAAGCTTTCTTT
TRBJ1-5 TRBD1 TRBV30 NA CAWSPAGGSNQPQHF TGTGCCTGGAGTCCCGCAGGGGGTAGCAATCAGCCCCAGCATTTT
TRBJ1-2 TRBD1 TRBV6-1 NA CASSEIRDRDYGYTF TGTGCCAGCAGTGAAATAAGGGACAGGGACTATGGCTACACCTTC
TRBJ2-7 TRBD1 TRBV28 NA CASVGTEPRTYEQYF TGTGCCAGTGTCGGGACAGAGCCTAGAACCTACGAGCAGTACTTC
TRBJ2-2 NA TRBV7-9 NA CASSSSDRHSGELFF TGTGCCAGCAGCTCCTCTGACAGGCACTCAGGGGAGCTGTTTTTT
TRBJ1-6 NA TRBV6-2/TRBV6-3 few CASSIPGQLNSPLHF TGTGCCAGCAGTATACCGGGACAACTTAATTCACCCCTCCACTTT